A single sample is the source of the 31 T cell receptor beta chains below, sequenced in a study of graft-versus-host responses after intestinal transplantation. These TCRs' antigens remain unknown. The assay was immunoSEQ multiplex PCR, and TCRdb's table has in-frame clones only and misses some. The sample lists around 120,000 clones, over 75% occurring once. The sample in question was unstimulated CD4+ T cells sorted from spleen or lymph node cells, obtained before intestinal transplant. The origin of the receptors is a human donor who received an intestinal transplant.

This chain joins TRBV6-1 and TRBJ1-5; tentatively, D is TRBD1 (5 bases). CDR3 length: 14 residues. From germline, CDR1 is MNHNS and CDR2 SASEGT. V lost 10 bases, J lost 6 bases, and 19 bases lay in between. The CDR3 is CATQGSRAAQPQHF. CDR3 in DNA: TGTGCCACTCAAGGGTCCAGGGCGGCTCAGCCCCAGCATTTT.

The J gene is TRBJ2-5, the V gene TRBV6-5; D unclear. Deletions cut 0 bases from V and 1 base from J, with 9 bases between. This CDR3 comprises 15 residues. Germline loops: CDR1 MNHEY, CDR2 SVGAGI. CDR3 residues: CASSYSRVTQETQYF. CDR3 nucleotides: TGTGCCAGCAGTTACTCAAGAGTAACCCAAGAGACCCAGTACTTC.

The CDR3 DNA reads as TGCAGCGTTGGAATTGGACTAGCGGGAGAGACCCAGTACTTC. Protein sequence: CSVGIGLAGETQYF. The V gene is TRBV29-1, the J gene TRBJ2-5, with 11 bases aligning to TRBD2. Trimming took 4 bases from V and 4 from J; bases not matched to a gene: 5. The CDR3 loop spans 14 amino acids. Germline CDR1 reads SQVTM; CDR2 reads ANQGSEA.

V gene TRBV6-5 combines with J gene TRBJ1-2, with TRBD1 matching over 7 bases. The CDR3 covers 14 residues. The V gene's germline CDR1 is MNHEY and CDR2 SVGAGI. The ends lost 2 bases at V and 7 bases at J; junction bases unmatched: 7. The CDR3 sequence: CASSYRQGTGGYTF. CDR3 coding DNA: TGTGCCAGCAGTTACCGACAGGGAACGGGTGGCTACACCTTC.

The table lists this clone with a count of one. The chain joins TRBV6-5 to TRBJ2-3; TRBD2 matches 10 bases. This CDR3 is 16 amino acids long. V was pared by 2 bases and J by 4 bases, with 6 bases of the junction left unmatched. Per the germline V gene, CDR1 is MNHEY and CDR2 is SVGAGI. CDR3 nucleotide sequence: TGTGCCAGCAGTTACCTGTCTAGCGGGGGTGCAGATACGCAGTATTTT. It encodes CASSYLSSGGADTQYF.

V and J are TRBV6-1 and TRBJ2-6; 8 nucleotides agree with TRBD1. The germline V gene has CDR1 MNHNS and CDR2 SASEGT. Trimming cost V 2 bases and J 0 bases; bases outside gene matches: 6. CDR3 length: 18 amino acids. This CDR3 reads CASSEIRTGTSGANVLTF. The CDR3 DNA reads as TGTGCCAGCAGTGAAATTCGGACAGGGACCTCTGGGGCCAACGTCCTGACTTTC.

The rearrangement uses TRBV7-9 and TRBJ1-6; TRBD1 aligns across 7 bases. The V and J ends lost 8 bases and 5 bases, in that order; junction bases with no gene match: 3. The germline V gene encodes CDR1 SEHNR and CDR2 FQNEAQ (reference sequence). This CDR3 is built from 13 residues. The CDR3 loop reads CASRDSDNSPLHF. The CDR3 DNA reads TGTGCCAGCCGGGACAGTGATAATTCACCCCTCCACTTT.

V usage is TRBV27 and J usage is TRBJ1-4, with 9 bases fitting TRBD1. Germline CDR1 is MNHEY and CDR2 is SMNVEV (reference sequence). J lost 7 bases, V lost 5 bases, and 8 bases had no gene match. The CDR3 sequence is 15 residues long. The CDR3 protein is CASSIYRGRPEKLFF. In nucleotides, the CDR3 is TGTGCCAGCAGTATATACAGGGGGCGCCCTGAAAAACTGTTTTTT.

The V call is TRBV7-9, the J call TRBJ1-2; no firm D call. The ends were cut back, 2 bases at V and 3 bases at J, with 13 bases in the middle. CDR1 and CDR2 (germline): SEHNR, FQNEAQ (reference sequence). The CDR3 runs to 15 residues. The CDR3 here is CASSLNSGPYYGYTF. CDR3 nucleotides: TGTGCCAGCAGCTTAAACTCAGGTCCTTACTATGGCTACACCTTC.

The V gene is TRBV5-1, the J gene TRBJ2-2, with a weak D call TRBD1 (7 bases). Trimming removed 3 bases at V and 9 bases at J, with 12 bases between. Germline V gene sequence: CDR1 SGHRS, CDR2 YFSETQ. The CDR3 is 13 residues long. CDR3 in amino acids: CASSSEGARELFF. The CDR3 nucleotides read TGCGCCAGCAGCTCGGAGGGGGCGAGGGAGCTGTTTTTT.

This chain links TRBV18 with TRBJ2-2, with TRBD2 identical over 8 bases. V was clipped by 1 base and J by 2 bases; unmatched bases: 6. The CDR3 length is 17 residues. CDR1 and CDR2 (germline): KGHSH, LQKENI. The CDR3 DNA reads TGTGCCAGCTCACCACGGCGCGGGGGGCACAACACCGGGGAGCTGTTTTTT. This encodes CASSPRRGGHNTGELFF. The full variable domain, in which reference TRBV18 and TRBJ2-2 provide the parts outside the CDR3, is NAGVMQNPRHLVRRRGQEARLRCSPMKGHSHVYWYRQLPEEGLKFMVYLQKENIIDESGMPKERFSAEFPKEGPSILRIQQVVRGDSAAYFCASSPRRGGHNTGELFFGEGSRLTVL.

CDR3 sequence: CATSGTTAFSYEQYF. The CDR3 DNA sequence: TGTGCCACCAGCGGTACCACAGCTTTTTCCTACGAGCAGTACTTC. The chain links TRBV15 to TRBJ2-7; no firm D call. CDR1 and CDR2 from the germline V gene are LNHNV and YYDKDF (reference sequence). The CDR3 has 15 residues. V was shortened by 5 bases and J by 1 base, with 15 bases between the two germline ends.

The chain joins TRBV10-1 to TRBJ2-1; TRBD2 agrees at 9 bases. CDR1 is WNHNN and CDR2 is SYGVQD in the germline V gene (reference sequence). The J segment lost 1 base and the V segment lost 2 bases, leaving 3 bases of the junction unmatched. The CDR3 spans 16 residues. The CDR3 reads CASSERLAESYNEQFF. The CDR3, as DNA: TGCGCCAGCAGTGAGCGACTAGCGGAGTCCTACAATGAGCAGTTCTTC.

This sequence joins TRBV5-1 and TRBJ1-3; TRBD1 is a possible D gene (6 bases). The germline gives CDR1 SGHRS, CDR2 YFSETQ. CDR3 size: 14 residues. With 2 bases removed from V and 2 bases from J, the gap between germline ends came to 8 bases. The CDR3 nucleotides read TGCGCCAGCAGCTTACAGGGAGCTGGAAACACCATATATTTT. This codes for CASSLQGAGNTIYF.

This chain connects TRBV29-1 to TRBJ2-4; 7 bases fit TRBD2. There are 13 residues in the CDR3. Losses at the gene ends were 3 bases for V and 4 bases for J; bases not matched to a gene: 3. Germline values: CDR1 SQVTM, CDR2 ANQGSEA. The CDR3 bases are TGCAGCGTTGAGCAGGGACTAAAAAACATTCAGTACTTC. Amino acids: CSVEQGLKNIQYF.

The CDR3 region is CASSLDNSGNTIYF. The CDR3 DNA is TGTGCCAGCAGCTTAGACAACTCTGGAAACACCATATATTTT. This chain uses TRBV11-2 with TRBJ1-3; D gene ambiguous. CDR1 is SGHAT and CDR2 is FQNNGV in the germline V gene. The CDR3 has 14 residues. The V end was cut by 0 bases, the J end by 0 bases, with 3 bases between.

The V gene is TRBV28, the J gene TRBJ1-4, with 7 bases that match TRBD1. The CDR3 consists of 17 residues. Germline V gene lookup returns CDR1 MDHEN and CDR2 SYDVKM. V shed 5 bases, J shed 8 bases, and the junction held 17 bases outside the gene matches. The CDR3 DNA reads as TGTGCCAGCAGTCCGGGGTCAGAACAGGGGAGGAAGGAAAAACTGTTTTTT. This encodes CASSPGSEQGRKEKLFF.

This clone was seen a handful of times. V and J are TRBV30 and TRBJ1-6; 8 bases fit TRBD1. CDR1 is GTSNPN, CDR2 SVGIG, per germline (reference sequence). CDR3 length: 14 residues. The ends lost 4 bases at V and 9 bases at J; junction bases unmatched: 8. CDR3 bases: TGTGCCTGGAACCTGGGACAGGCCATTTCACCCCTCCACTTT. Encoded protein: CAWNLGQAISPLHF.

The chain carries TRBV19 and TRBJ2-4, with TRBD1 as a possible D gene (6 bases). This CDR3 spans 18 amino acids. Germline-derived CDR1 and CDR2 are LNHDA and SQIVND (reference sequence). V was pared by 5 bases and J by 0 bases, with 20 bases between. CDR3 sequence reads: CASSSKPGTYLAKNIQYF. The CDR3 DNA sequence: TGTGCCAGTAGTTCGAAGCCGGGGACATACCTAGCCAAAAACATTCAGTACTTC.

CDR3 sequence reads: CASSPPLGVVNTEAFF. For the CDR3, the DNA is TGTGCCAGCAGCCCCCCACTTGGAGTTGTGAACACTGAAGCTTTCTTT. The rearrangement links TRBV6-6 to TRBJ1-1, with D hard to call. This CDR3 spans 16 amino acids. From germline, CDR1 is MNHNY and CDR2 SVGAGI (reference sequence). Trimming pared 6 bases from V and 0 bases from J, leaving 17 bases between.

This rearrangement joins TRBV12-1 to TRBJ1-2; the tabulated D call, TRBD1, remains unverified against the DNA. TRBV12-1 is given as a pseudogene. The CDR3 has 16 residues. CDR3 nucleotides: TGTGCCAGCAGCTTCGCTGTGACAGGGGCGGACTATGGCTACACCTTC. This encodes CASSFAVTGADYGYTF.

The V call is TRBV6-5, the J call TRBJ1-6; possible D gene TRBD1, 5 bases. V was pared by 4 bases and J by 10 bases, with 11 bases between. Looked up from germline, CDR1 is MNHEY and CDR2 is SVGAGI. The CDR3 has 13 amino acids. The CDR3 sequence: CASSSFPGSPLHF. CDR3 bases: TGTGCCAGCAGTTCCTTCCCAGGGTCACCCCTCCACTTT.

The CDR3 nucleotides are TGTGCCAGCAGCGTAGTTCCCGGACAGGGAGCTGGGGCCAACGTCCTGACTTTC. Translated, it gives CASSVVPGQGAGANVLTF. The V gene is TRBV9, the J gene TRBJ2-6, with 8 nucleotides matching TRBD1. CDR1 and CDR2 (germline): SGDLS, YYNGEE. The V gene end was trimmed by 0 bases and the J gene end by 2 bases; junction bases not matched to a gene: 7. The CDR3 extends over 18 amino acids.

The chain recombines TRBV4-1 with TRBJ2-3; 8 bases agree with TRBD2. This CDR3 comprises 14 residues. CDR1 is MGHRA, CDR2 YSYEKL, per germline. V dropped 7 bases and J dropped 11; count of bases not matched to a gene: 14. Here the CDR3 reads CASTPGLVTAGQYF. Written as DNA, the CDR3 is TGCGCCAGCACTCCGGGACTAGTTACAGCAGGGCAGTATTTT.

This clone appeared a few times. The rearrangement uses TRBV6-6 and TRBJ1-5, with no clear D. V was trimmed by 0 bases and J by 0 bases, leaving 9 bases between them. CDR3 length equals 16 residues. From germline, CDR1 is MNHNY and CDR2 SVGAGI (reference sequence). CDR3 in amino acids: CASSYSIEVSNQPQHF. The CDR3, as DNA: TGTGCCAGCAGTTACTCGATAGAAGTTAGCAATCAGCCCCAGCATTTT.

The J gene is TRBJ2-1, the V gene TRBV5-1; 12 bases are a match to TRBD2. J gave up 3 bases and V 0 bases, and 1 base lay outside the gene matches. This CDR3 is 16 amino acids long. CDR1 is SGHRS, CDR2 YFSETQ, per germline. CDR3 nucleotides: TGCGCCAGCAGCTTGGAGGGACTAGCGGGCTACAATGAGCAGTTCTTC. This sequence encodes CASSLEGLAGYNEQFF.

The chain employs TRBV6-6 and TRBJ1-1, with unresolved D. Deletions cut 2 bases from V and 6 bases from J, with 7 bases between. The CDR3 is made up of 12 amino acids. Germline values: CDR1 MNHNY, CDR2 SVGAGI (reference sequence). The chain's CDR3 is CASSYRWSEAFF. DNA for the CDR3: TGTGCCAGCAGTTACCGGTGGTCTGAAGCTTTCTTT.

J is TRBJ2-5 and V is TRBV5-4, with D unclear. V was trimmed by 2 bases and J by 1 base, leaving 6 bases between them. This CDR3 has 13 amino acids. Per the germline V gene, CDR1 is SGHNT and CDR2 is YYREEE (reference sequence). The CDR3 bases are TGTGCCAGCAGCTTCCCGAGCCAAGAGACCCAGTACTTC. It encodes CASSFPSQETQYF. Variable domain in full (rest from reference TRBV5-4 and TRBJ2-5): ETGVTQSPTHLIKTRGQQVTLRCSSQSGHNTVSWYQQALGQGPQFIFQYYREEENGRGNFPPRFSGLQFPNYSSELNVNALELDDSALYLCASSFPSQETQYFGPGTRLLVL.

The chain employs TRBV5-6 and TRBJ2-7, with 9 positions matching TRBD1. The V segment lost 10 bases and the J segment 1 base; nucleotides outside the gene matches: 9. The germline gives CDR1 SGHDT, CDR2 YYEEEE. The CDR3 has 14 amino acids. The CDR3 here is CASSETGGSYEQYF. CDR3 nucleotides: TGTGCCTCTTCCGAGACAGGGGGTTCCTACGAGCAGTACTTC.

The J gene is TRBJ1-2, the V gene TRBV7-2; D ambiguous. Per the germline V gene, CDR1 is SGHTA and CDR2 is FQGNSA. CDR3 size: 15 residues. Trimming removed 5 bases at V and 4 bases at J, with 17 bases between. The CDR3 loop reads CASSKAAIPSYGYTF. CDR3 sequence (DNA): TGTGCCAGCAGCAAAGCGGCGATCCCTAGCTATGGCTACACCTTC.

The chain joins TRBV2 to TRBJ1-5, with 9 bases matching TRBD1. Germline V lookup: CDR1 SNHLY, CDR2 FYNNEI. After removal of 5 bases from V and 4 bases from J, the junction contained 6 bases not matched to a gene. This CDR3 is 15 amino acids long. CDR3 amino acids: CASSIQGALNQPQHF. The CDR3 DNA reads TGTGCCAGCAGTATACAGGGGGCCTTAAATCAGCCCCAGCATTTT.